These T cell receptor beta chains were read from a single sample in a study of T-cell reconstitution after alpha-beta-depleted transplantation in children. MiXCR, applied by TCRdb to the PCR reads, yields one record per CDR3 protein. The sample includes more than 120,000 distinct CDR3 sequences, about 9% of them seen just once. The material was PBMCs, mostly from graft donor cells, obtained 180 days after TCRalphabeta/CD19-depleted stem cell transplant. The receptors here all came from a female patient aged 2 to 10 who had a stem cell transplant for congenital amegakaryocytic thrombocytopenia, so the T cells may come from the graft donor. Each CDR3 is given with its conserved first and last residue. The order of the fields is clone size, J gene, D gene, V gene, CDR3 DNA, CDR3 protein. A D gene is named only where the DNA matches it firmly. Size is stated for part of the rows, as once, few or many counts, or as a class when the clone is expanded.

many | TRBJ2-5 | - | TRBV9 | TGTGCCAGCAGCGTAGATAGTGGAACGGCGTACCAAGAGACCCAGTACTTC | CASSVDSGTAYQETQYF
many | TRBJ1-2 | TRBD1 | TRBV24-1 | TGTGCCACCAGTGACCACGGACAGGGAAGTGGTGGCTACACCTTC | CATSDHGQGSGGYTF
many | TRBJ2-1 | - | TRBV20-1 | TGCAGTGCTAGGCATAGCGGCTACAATGAGCAGTTCTTC | CSARHSGYNEQFF
many | TRBJ2-1 | TRBD2 | TRBV20-1 | TGCAGTGAAACTAGCGGGAGATTTGGTGAGCAGTTCTTC | CSETSGRFGEQFF
few | TRBJ2-1 | - | TRBV9 | TGTGCCAGCAGCGTAGTACAGGGTGGGTTCAATGAGCAGTTCTTC | CASSVVQGGFNEQFF
many | TRBJ1-1 | - | TRBV5-4 | TGTGCCAGCAGCTTGGACAGGGTCTCTGAAGCTTTCTTT | CASSLDRVSEAFF
- | TRBJ2-7 | - | TRBV20-1 | TGCAGTGCTAGAGATCTTCGACTACTTCCACCCTACGAGCAGTACTTC | CSARDLRLLPPYEQYF
few | TRBJ2-7 | TRBD2 | TRBV15 | TGTGCCACCAGCCCCGGGACTAGTCAGAACGAGCAGTACTTC | CATSPGTSQNEQYF
many | TRBJ2-3 | - | TRBV12-3/TRBV12-4 | TGTGCCAGCGCTGGCCCCTCGAAAACAGATACGCAGTATTTT | CASAGPSKTDTQYF
few | TRBJ1-3 | - | TRBV7-9 | TGTGCCAGCAGCTTAGTAGGCAACTCTGGAAACACCATATATTTT | CASSLVGNSGNTIYF